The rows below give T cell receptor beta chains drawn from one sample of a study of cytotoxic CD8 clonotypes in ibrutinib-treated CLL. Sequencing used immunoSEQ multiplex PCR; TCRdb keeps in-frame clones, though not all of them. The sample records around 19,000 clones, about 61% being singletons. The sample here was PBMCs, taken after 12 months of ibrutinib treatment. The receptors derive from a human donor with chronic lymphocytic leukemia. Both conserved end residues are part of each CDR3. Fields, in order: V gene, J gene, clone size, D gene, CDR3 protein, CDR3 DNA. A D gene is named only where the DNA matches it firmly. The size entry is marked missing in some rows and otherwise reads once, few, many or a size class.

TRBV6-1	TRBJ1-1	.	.	CASSDPLSQGNTEAFF	TGTGCCAGCAGTGACCCCCTAAGCCAGGGGAACACTGAAGCTTTCTTT
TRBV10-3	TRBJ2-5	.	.	CAISESAGKLKTQYF	TGTGCCATCAGTGAGTCGGCAGGGAAACTTAAGACCCAGTACTTC
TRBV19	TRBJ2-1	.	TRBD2	CASHHGGGNEQFF	TGTGCCAGCCACCATGGGGGGGGGAATGAGCAGTTCTTC
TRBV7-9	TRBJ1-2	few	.	CASSLLPESVGYTF	TGTGCCAGCAGCTTACTACCGGAATCGGTCGGCTACACCTTC
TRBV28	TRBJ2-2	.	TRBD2	CASSPLSGRERTGELFF	TGTGCCAGCAGTCCGCTCAGCGGGAGGGAGAGGACCGGGGAGCTGTTTTTT
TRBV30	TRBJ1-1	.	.	CALVNTEAFF	TGTGCCTTGGTGAACACTGAAGCTTTCTTT
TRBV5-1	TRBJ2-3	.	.	CASSGGNPTDTQYF	TGCGCCAGCAGCGGGGGGAACCCCACAGATACGCAGTATTTT
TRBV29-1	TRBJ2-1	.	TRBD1	CSVGQGFDEQFF	TGCAGCGTTGGACAGGGGTTCGATGAGCAGTTCTTC
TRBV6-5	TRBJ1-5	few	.	CASTGTMDQPQHF	TGTGCCAGCACTGGGACAATGGATCAGCCCCAGCATTTT
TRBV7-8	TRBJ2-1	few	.	CASVQEGAFPLNEQFF	TGTGCCAGCGTCCAAGAGGGTGCTTTTCCCCTCAATGAGCAGTTCTTC
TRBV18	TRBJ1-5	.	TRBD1	CASSPYDRDNQPQHF	TGTGCCAGCTCACCATATGACAGGGACAATCAGCCCCAGCATTTT
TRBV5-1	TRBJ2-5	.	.	CASSLVGSQETQYF	TGCGCCAGCAGCTTGGTGGGCAGTCAAGAGACCCAGTACTTC
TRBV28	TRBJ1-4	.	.	CASSLQGIGATNEKLFF	TGTGCCAGCAGTTTACAGGGAATCGGAGCAACTAATGAAAAACTGTTTTTT
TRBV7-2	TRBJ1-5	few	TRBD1	CASSLATGGNQPQHF	TGTGCCAGCAGCTTAGCAACAGGGGGCAATCAGCCCCAGCATTTT
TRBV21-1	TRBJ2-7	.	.	CARPGLAGVGSYEQYF	TGTGCCAGACCGGGACTAGCGGGAGTCGGCTCCTACGAGCAGTACTTC
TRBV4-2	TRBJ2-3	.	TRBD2	CASSQAGTSGTDTQYF	TGTGCCAGCAGCCAAGCCGGGACTAGCGGCACAGATACGCAGTATTTT
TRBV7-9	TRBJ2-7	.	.	CASSHPNTEQYF	TGTGCCAGCAGCCACCCCAACACCGAGCAGTACTTC
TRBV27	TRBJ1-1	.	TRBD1	CASSLTGARRAFF	TGTGCCAGCAGTCTGACAGGGGCCCGACGAGCTTTCTTT
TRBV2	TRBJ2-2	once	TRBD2	CASTLTSGGTGELFF	TGTGCCAGCACCCTGACTAGCGGGGGCACCGGGGAGCTGTTTTTT
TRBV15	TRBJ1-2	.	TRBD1	CATGTRTGSGYTF	TGTGCCACCGGTACCCGGACAGGGTCCGGCTACACCTTC
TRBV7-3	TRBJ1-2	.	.	CASKTRNEGRLYGYTF	TGTGCCAGCAAAACCCGGAACGAGGGCCGACTCTATGGCTACACCTTC
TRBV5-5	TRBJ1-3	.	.	CASSLTDDSGNTIYF	TGTGCCAGCAGCTTGACGGACGATTCTGGAAACACCATATATTTT
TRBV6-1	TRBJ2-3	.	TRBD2	CASSDSLAESTDTQYF	TGTGCCAGCAGTGATAGTCTAGCGGAGAGCACAGATACGCAGTATTTT
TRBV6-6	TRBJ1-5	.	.	CASSYEGFQPQHF	TGTGCCAGCAGTTACGAGGGGTTTCAGCCCCAGCATTTT
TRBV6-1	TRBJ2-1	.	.	CASSEAQTHEQFF	TGTGCCAGCAGTGAAGCGCAGACCCATGAGCAGTTCTTC
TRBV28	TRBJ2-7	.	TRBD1	CASSLYARRIGGYDEQYF	TGTGCCAGCAGTTTATATGCTCGTAGGATAGGGGGCTACGACGAGCAGTACTTC
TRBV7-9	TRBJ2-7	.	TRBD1	CASSLLTGGGYEQYF	TGTGCCAGCAGCTTACTGACAGGGGGAGGGTACGAGCAGTACTTC
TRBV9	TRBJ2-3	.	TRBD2	CASSSTTSPSTDTQYF	TGTGCCAGCAGCTCGACGACTAGCCCTAGCACAGATACGCAGTATTTT
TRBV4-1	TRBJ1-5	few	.	CASSQESFGNQPQHF	TGCGCCAGCAGCCAAGAAAGTTTCGGCAATCAGCCCCAGCATTTT
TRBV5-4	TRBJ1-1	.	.	CASSQRTVNTEAFF	TGTGCCAGCAGCCAGAGGACAGTGAACACTGAAGCTTTCTTT
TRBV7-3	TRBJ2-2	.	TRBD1	CASSTSPDRAGIGELFF	TGTGCCAGCAGCACCTCCCCGGACAGGGCTGGAATCGGGGAGCTGTTTTTT
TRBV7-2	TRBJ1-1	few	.	CASSLRTEAFF	TGTGCCAGCAGCTTACGAACTGAAGCTTTCTTT
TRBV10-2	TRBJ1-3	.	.	CASSESEGDSGNTIYF	TGCGCCAGCAGTGAGTCGGAGGGTGACTCTGGAAACACCATATATTTT
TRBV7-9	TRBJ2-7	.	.	CASSLGGGSYEQYF	TGTGCCAGCAGCTTAGGAGGGGGCTCCTACGAGCAGTACTTC
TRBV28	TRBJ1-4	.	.	CASTEENEKLFF	TGTGCCAGCACCGAGGAGAATGAAAAACTGTTTTTT
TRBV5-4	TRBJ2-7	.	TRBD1	CASSPTGGALTGGYEQYF	TGTGCCAGCAGTCCTACAGGGGGCGCATTAACGGGAGGCTACGAGCAGTACTTC
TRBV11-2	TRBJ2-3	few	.	CASSLDPGAAPDTQYF	TGTGCCAGCAGCTTAGATCCGGGTGCCGCTCCGGATACGCAGTATTTT
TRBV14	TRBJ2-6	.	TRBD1	CASSSTGGISGANVLTF	TGTGCCAGCAGCAGTACAGGGGGGATCTCTGGGGCCAACGTCCTGACTTTC
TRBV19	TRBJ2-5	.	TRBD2	CASSMLLDSGRGLQETQYF	TGTGCCAGTAGTATGCTCCTAGATAGCGGGAGGGGACTCCAAGAGACCCAGTACTTC
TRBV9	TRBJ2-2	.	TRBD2	CASSAWTSGNTGELFF	TGTGCCAGCAGCGCCTGGACTAGCGGGAACACCGGGGAGCTGTTTTTT
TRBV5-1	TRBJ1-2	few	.	CASSLYKVEGYTF	TGCGCCAGCAGCTTGTACAAAGTCGAGGGCTACACCTTC
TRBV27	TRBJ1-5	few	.	CASSRRDGQPQHF	TGTGCCAGCAGTCGCCGAGACGGTCAGCCCCAGCATTTT
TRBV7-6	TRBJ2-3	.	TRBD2	CASSLEPSGSMGHTDTQYF	TGTGCCAGCAGCTTAGAGCCTAGCGGGAGTATGGGACACACAGATACGCAGTATTTT
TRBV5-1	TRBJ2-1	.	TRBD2	CASSLGTTNYNEQFF	TGCGCCAGCAGCTTAGGGACTACCAACTACAATGAGCAGTTCTTC
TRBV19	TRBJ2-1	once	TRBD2	CASRLAGVGYNEQFF	TGTGCCAGTCGGCTAGCGGGAGTAGGGTACAATGAGCAGTTCTTC
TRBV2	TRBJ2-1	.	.	CASSEQYNEQFF	TGTGCCAGCAGCGAACAATACAATGAGCAGTTCTTC
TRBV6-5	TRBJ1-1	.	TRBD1	CASSTEQGWATEAFF	TGTGCCAGCAGTACCGAACAGGGGTGGGCGACTGAAGCTTTCTTT
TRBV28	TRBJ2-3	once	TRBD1	CASSLQGADTQYF	TGTGCCAGCAGTTTACAGGGGGCAGATACGCAGTATTTT
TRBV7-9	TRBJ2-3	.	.	CASSPEGYTDTQYF	TGTGCCAGCAGCCCCGAGGGATACACAGATACGCAGTATTTT
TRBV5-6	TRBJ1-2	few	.	CASSLQSYGYTF	TGTGCCAGCAGCCTTCAATCCTATGGCTACACCTTC